Below, 30 T cell receptor beta chains from the same sample are listed, as sequenced in a study of cytomegalovirus exposure and HLA in healthy donors. With 60 Vbeta and 13 Jbeta primers, the PCR was carried out. Sequencing was performed with immunoSEQ multiplex PCR; in TCRdb, only in-frame clones are kept and a portion is missing. Of over 100,000 clones listed, about two thirds are singletons. The sample was PBMCs. Every receptor here comes from a man between 45 and 60 years old in good health and CMV-seropositive.

The rearrangement joins TRBV6-5 to TRBJ2-3; no definite D call. CDR3 length: 14 amino acids. V was trimmed by 0 bases and J by 1 base, leaving 5 bases between them. Germline V gene data show CDR1 as MNHEY and CDR2 as SVGAGI. The chain's CDR3 is CASSYSGGTDTQYF. The CDR3 DNA reads TGTGCCAGCAGTTACTCCGGTGGCACAGATACGCAGTATTTT.

This clone was recorded once. The chain couples TRBV4-2 to TRBJ1-2; D might be TRBD1 (6 bases). V lost 4 bases and J 3 bases, leaving 12 bases between the germline ends. CDR1 is LGHNA and CDR2 is YNFKEQ in the germline V gene. The CDR3 is 14 residues long. The CDR3 coding sequence is TGTGCCAGCAGCCTTCGACAGGAGGACTATGGCTACACCTTC. It is translated as CASSLRQEDYGYTF.

Only a few counts were recorded for this clone. V is TRBV5-6 and J is TRBJ1-1; 7 bases are shared with TRBD1. Germline values: CDR1 SGHDT, CDR2 YYEEEE. The CDR3 covers 14 residues. V shed 5 bases and J 1 base; nucleotides not matched to a gene: 5. CDR3 bases: TGTGCCAGCAGATACAGGGGCACGAACACTGAAGCTTTCTTT. It translates to CASRYRGTNTEAFF.

This clone was found a few times. The chain joins TRBV7-9 to TRBJ2-2; perhaps TRBD2 as D (6 bases). Germline V gene sequence: CDR1 SEHNR, CDR2 FQNEAQ (reference sequence). The CDR3 runs 15 residues. Trimming pared 3 bases from V and 5 bases from J, leaving 13 bases between. CDR3 DNA sequence: TGTGCCAGCAGCTTGCGGGGCCAAGGAACCGGGGAGCTGTTTTTT. Residues: CASSLRGQGTGELFF.

The chain uses TRBV28 and TRBJ2-7, with 9 nucleotides matching TRBD2. The CDR3 covers 15 residues. Germline V CDR1 and CDR2: MDHEN, SYDVKM. V dropped 9 bases and J dropped 3; count of bases not matched to a gene: 12. The CDR3 loop is CASATQREASYEQYF. The CDR3 DNA is TGTGCCAGTGCTACTCAGCGGGAGGCCAGCTACGAGCAGTACTTC.

The J gene is TRBJ2-3, the V gene TRBV5-6; perhaps TRBD2 as D (5 bases). With 1 base removed from V and 0 bases from J, the gap between germline ends came to 18 bases. The CDR3 runs to 18 residues. From germline, CDR1 is SGHDT and CDR2 YYEEEE. DNA of the CDR3: TGTGCCAGCAGCTTGCTAGGGCGGGCAAAAACTAGCACAGATACGCAGTATTTT. It translates to CASSLLGRAKTSTDTQYF. Using reference TRBV5-6 and TRBJ2-3 for the parts outside the CDR3, the full variable domain is DAGVTQSPTHLIKTRGQQVTLRCSPKSGHDTVSWYQQALGQGPQFIFQYYEEEERQRGNFPDRFSGHQFPNYSSELNVNALLLGDSALYLCASSLLGRAKTSTDTQYFGPGTRLTVL.

The genes are TRBV4-2 and TRBJ1-4; 7 bases match TRBD1. V dropped 0 bases and J dropped 16; count of bases not matched to a gene: 23. Per germline, CDR1 LGHNA and CDR2 YNFKEQ. The CDR3 runs to 18 residues. The CDR3 loop is CASSQDLILGQSFESTFF. In nucleotides, the CDR3 is TGTGCCAGCAGCCAAGACCTCATACTGGGACAGTCCTTCGAAAGTACGTTTTTT.

The chain couples TRBV4-1 to TRBJ2-7; TRBD2 matches 12 bases. The germline gives CDR1 MGHRA, CDR2 YSYEKL. The CDR3 is made up of 16 amino acids. V was clipped by 0 bases and J by 3 bases; unmatched bases: 3. The CDR3 nucleotides are TGCGCCAGCAGCCAAGATGGACTAGCGGGATACTACGAGCAGTACTTC. This codes for CASSQDGLAGYYEQYF.

The chain employs TRBV29-1 and TRBJ2-7, with D unclear. CDR1 and CDR2 from the germline V gene are SQVTM and ANQGSEA. This CDR3 spans 15 amino acids. V was cut by 4 bases and J by 3 bases, with 19 bases left in between. This CDR3 reads CSVGVPLRHSYEQYF. DNA of the CDR3: TGCAGCGTTGGAGTCCCGTTAAGGCACAGCTACGAGCAGTACTTC.

The chain carries TRBV15 and TRBJ2-5, with TRBD1 identical over 10 bases. Germline loops: CDR1 LNHNV, CDR2 YYDKDF (reference sequence). V was clipped by 2 bases and J by 1 base; unmatched bases: 7. This CDR3 comprises 17 residues. In nucleotides, the CDR3 is TGTGCCACCAGCAGAAACAGCTGGGACAGGGGCCAAGAGACCCAGTACTTC. This codes for CATSRNSWDRGQETQYF.

This sequence joins TRBV18 and TRBJ2-5, with 7 bases identical to TRBD1. Germline CDR1 KGHSH, CDR2 LQKENI. Trimming took 3 bases from V and 3 from J; bases not matched to a gene: 4. The CDR3 has 14 residues. The CDR3 sequence is CASSPRQGEETQYF. The DNA for the CDR3 is TGTGCCAGCTCACCCCGACAGGGAGAAGAGACCCAGTACTTC.

The chain combines TRBV11-1 with TRBJ1-1; D may be TRBD1 (5 bases). CDR1 SGHAT and CDR2 FQDESV come from the germline V gene (reference sequence). This CDR3 spans 14 amino acids. V was shortened by 4 bases and J by 0 bases, with 9 bases between the two germline ends. CDR3 DNA sequence: TGTGCCAGCAGCTCTACAGGTTTGAACACTGAAGCTTTCTTT. Translated, it gives CASSSTGLNTEAFF.

V is TRBV9 and J is TRBJ1-2, with 7 bases lining up with TRBD1. The CDR3 spans 13 residues. V gave up 4 bases and J gave up 4 bases; unmatched junction bases: 4. The germline V gene encodes CDR1 SGDLS and CDR2 YYNGEE. The chain's CDR3 is CASSPRQGYGYTF. The CDR3 bases are TGTGCCAGCAGCCCCCGACAGGGCTATGGCTACACCTTC.

In this sample, this clone turned up once. J is TRBJ2-5 and V is TRBV7-6; a weak D match, TRBD1 (6 bases). The end of the DNA is better explained by TRBJ2-7, so the J call may be wrong. The CDR3 totals 14 residues. Germline V lookup: CDR1 SGHVS, CDR2 FNYEAQ. CDR3 nucleotide sequence: TGTGCCAGCAGCTTAGTTGGGGGCAGGAACGAGCAGTACTTC. Translated, it gives CASSLVGGRNEQYF.

The chain employs TRBV7-2 and TRBJ2-1, with 9 bases lining up with TRBD2. The germline V gene encodes CDR1 SGHTA and CDR2 FQGNSA. V was pared by 5 bases and J by 3 bases, with 8 bases of the junction left unmatched. This CDR3 is 16 amino acids long. In DNA, the CDR3 is TGTGCCAGCAGCGTCCGACTAGCGGATCTCTACAATGAGCAGTTCTTC. Its translation is CASSVRLADLYNEQFF. The full variable domain, completed using reference TRBV7-2 and TRBJ2-1, is GAGVSQSPSNKVTEKGKDVELRCDPISGHTALYWYRQSLGQGLEFLIYFQGNSAPDKSGLPSDRFSAERTGGSVSTLTIQRTQQEDSAVYLCASSVRLADLYNEQFFGPGTRLTVL.

This clone was observed a handful of times. The CDR3 bases are TGTGCCACCCGTGGGGGGGTACAAGAGACCCAGTACTTC. Translation gives CATRGGVQETQYF. The chain has TRBV5-4 and TRBJ2-5; 7 nucleotides match TRBD2. The CDR3 consists of 13 residues. The trim removed 9 bases at V and 2 bases at J, leaving 7 bases unmatched. The germline V gene encodes CDR1 SGHNT and CDR2 YYREEE (reference sequence).

V usage is TRBV5-1 and J usage is TRBJ2-7, with 7 bases aligning to TRBD1. The length of the CDR3 is 15 residues. The junction had 5 bases not matched to a gene; V was cut back by 0 bases and J by 2 bases. Looked up from germline, CDR1 is SGHRS and CDR2 is YFSETQ. CDR3 amino acids: CASSLGGQAAYEQYF. The CDR3 region has the DNA TGCGCCAGCAGCTTGGGCGGACAGGCCGCCTACGAGCAGTACTTC. Full variable domain (missing parts from reference TRBV5-1 and TRBJ2-7): KAGVTQTPRYLIKTRGQQVTLSCSPISGHRSVSWYQQTPGQGLQFLFEYFSETQRNKGNFPGRFSGRQFSNSRSEMNVSTLELGDSALYLCASSLGGQAAYEQYFGPGTRLTVT.

The chain uses TRBV4-2 and TRBJ2-2; 10 bases agree with TRBD2. Germline CDR1 reads LGHNA; CDR2 reads YNFKEQ. V shed 0 bases, J shed 8 bases, and the junction held 3 bases outside the gene matches. This CDR3 has 15 amino acids. In nucleotides, the CDR3 is TGTGCCAGCAGCCAAGATACTAGCGGGGTTGGGGAGCTGTTTTTT. It codes for CASSQDTSGVGELFF.

This clone was seen only once. V usage is TRBV28 and J usage is TRBJ2-2, with TRBD1 as a possible D gene (6 bases). CDR3 length: 16 amino acids. Deletions cut 7 bases from V and 5 bases from J, with 20 bases between. Germline values: CDR1 MDHEN, CDR2 SYDVKM. DNA of the CDR3: TGTGCCAGCACCCCTATTCTACAGGGAAGGACCGGGGAGCTGTTTTTT. This gives the protein CASTPILQGRTGELFF.

This clone has just one count. V usage is TRBV5-1 and J usage is TRBJ1-5; 7 bases match TRBD1. The trim removed 4 bases at V and 4 bases at J, leaving 8 bases unmatched. CDR3 size: 15 residues. Germline loops: CDR1 SGHRS, CDR2 YFSETQ. The CDR3 bases are TGCGCCAGCAGCCCAGGGGGGACCGAAAATCAGCCCCAGCATTTT. It codes for CASSPGGTENQPQHF.

This clone turned up a few times. The V gene is TRBV18, the J gene TRBJ2-7, with D maybe TRBD1 (6 bases). From germline, CDR1 is KGHSH and CDR2 LQKENI. V was pared by 2 bases and J by 5 bases, with 7 bases between. There are 12 residues in the CDR3. CDR3 loop: CASSPRTDEQYF. DNA for the CDR3: TGTGCCAGCTCACCAAGGACAGACGAGCAGTACTTC.

This clone turned up a few times. The rearrangement uses TRBV11-3 and TRBJ1-4, with a possible D match to TRBD1 (5 bases). The germline V gene has CDR1 SGHNT and CDR2 YENEEA. Trimming pared 5 bases from V and 7 bases from J, leaving 20 bases between. This CDR3 contains 16 residues. The CDR3, as DNA: TGTGCCAGCAGCCCCGGCATTGGGGGGTCGGGTGAAAAACTGTTTTTT. Its translation is CASSPGIGGSGEKLFF.

This clone was detected a few times. One end of the junction fails to match germline, which may point to a read error. The V gene is TRBV10-3, the J gene TRBJ2-7; 9 bases fit TRBD1. The CDR3 runs 15 residues. The germline V gene encodes CDR1 ENHRY and CDR2 SYGVKD. CDR3 nucleotides: TGTGCCAGCAGTGAAGTGGAGACAGGGGGCTACGAGCAGTACTTC. Amino acids: CASSEVETGGYEQYF.

The chain couples TRBV4-1 to TRBJ2-3, with D unclear. V lost 0 bases and J 10 bases, leaving 8 bases between the germline ends. Germline V lookup: CDR1 MGHRA, CDR2 YSYEKL. This CDR3 region has 12 residues. This CDR3 reads CASSQDVRSQYF. In DNA form, the CDR3 reads TGCGCCAGCAGCCAAGATGTCAGGTCGCAGTATTTT.

J is TRBJ2-4 and V is TRBV9, with a weak D call TRBD1 (7 bases). V was cut by 3 bases and J by 9 bases, with 16 bases left in between. CDR3 length: 14 residues. From germline, CDR1 is SGDLS and CDR2 YYNGEE. CDR3 sequence: CASSDRGQGGIQYF. CDR3 nucleotide sequence: TGTGCCAGCAGCGACCGGGGCCAGGGGGGCATTCAGTACTTC.

The chain combines TRBV16 with TRBJ2-3; D is ambiguous. The CDR3 sequence is 14 residues long. Germline CDR1 is KGHSY and CDR2 is FQNENV. The V and J ends lost 4 bases and 3 bases respectively, with 11 bases between them. CDR3 protein: CASSPNRRTDTQYF. Written as DNA, the CDR3 is TGTGCCAGCAGCCCGAACCGTCGGACAGATACGCAGTATTTT.

The V call is TRBV5-1, the J call TRBJ2-7, with D unclear. The germline V and J ends were trimmed by 2 bases and 7 bases, with 7 bases remaining between them. Germline-derived CDR1 and CDR2 are SGHRS and YFSETQ. The CDR3 is 11 residues long. The chain's CDR3 is CASSFSEEQYF. CDR3 in DNA: TGCGCCAGCAGCTTTTCGGAGGAGCAGTACTTC. Full variable domain (missing parts from reference TRBV5-1 and TRBJ2-7): KAGVTQTPRYLIKTRGQQVTLSCSPISGHRSVSWYQQTPGQGLQFLFEYFSETQRNKGNFPGRFSGRQFSNSRSEMNVSTLELGDSALYLCASSFSEEQYFGPGTRLTVT.

On this clone: Mismatch with germline at one junction end may stem from a read error. The rearrangement uses TRBV15 and TRBJ2-7; tentative D call: TRBD2 (6 bases). Germline V gene lookup returns CDR1 LNHNV and CDR2 YYDKDF (reference sequence). The CDR3 totals 15 residues. The DNA for the CDR3 is TGTGCCACCAGCAGAGATGCGGGGCTAACCTACGGGCAGTACTTC. Its translation is CATSRDAGLTYGQYF.

The sample holds a few counts of this clone. The genes are TRBV29-1 and TRBJ1-1; no definite D call. Germline CDR1 and CDR2: SQVTM and ANQGSEA. CDR3 length: 14 amino acids. The V end was cut by 6 bases, the J end by 1 base, with 15 bases between. CDR3 DNA: TGCAGCGTGACCCTTCAGGCAGCGAACACTGAAGCTTTCTTT. Its protein is CSVTLQAANTEAFF.

The chain combines TRBV7-3 with TRBJ2-3, with D possibly TRBD2 on 6 matching bases. CDR1 and CDR2 (germline): SGHTA, FQGTGA. V lost 3 bases and J lost 1, with 11 bases in between. The length of the CDR3 is 15 residues. This CDR3 is CASSFTGVGTDTQYF. The CDR3 DNA is TGTGCCAGCAGCTTTACGGGAGTCGGCACAGATACGCAGTATTTT.